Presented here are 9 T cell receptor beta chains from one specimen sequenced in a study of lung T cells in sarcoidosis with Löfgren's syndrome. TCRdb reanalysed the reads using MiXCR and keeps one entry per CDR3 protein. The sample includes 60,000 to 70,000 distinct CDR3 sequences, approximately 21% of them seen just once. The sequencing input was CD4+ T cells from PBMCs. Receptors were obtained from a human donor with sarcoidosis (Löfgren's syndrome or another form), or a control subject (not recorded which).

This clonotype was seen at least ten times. CDR3 sequence (DNA): TGTGCCAGCAGTGACCTTTATGGCTACACCTTC. Amino acids: CASSDLYGYTF. V usage is TRBV6-1 and J usage is TRBJ1-2; D uncertain. This CDR3 spans 11 amino acids. Germline V gene lookup returns CDR1 MNHNS and CDR2 SASEGT. The V gene lost 3 bases and the J gene lost 5 bases, with 4 bases spanning the gap.

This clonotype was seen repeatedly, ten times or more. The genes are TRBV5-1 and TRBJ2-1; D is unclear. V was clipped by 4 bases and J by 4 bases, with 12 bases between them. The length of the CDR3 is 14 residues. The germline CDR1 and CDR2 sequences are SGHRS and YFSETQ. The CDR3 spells CASSPQNYYNEQFF. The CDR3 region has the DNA TGCGCCAGCAGCCCACAGAATTATTACAATGAGCAGTTCTTC.

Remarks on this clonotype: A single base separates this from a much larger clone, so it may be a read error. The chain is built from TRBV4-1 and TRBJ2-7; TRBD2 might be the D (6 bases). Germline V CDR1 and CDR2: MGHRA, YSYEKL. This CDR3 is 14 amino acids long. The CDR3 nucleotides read TGCGCCAGCAGCCAACGCGGGACCGTCTACGAGCACTACTTC. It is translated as CASSQRGTVYEHYF.

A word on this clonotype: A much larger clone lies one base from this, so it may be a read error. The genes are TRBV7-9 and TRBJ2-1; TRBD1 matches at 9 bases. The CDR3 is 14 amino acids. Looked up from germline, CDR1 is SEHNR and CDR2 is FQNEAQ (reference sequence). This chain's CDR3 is CASSPGTGTNGQFF. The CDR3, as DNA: TGTGCCAGCAGCCCCGGGACAGGGACCAATGGGCAGTTCTTC.

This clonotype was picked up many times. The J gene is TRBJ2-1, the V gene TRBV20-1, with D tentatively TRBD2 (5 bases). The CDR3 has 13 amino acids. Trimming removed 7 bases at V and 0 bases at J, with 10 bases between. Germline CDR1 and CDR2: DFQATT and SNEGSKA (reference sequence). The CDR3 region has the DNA TGCAGTGGGAGGAAGGGCTCCTACAATGAGCAGTTCTTC. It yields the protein CSGRKGSYNEQFF.

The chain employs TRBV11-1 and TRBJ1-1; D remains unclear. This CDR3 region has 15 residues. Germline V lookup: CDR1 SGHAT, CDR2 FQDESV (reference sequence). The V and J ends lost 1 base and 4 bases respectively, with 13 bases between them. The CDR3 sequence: CASSLGEGWGTEAFF. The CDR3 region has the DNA TGTGCCAGCAGCTTAGGGGAGGGTTGGGGCACTGAAGCTTTCTTT.

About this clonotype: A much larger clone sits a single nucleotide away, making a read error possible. This CDR3 is CASSQDSYYGHTF. The CDR3 DNA sequence: TGCGCCAGCAGCCAAGATTCCTACTATGGCCACACCTTC. This chain connects TRBV4-1 to TRBJ1-2, with no clear D. CDR3 length: 13 residues. The V gene's germline CDR1 is MGHRA and CDR2 YSYEKL.

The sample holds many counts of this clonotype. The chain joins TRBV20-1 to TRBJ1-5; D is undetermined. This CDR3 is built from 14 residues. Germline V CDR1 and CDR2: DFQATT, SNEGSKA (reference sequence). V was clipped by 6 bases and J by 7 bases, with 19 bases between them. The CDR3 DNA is TGCAGTGCGGACGACGCTAAGAAGGCGCAGCCCCAGCATTTT. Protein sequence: CSADDAKKAQPQHF.

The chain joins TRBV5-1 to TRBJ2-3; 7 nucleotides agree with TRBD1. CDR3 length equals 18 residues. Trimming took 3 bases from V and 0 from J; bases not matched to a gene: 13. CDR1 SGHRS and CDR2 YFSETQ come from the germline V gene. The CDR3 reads CASSSRTLGQASTDTQYF. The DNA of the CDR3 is TGCGCCAGCAGCTCGCGTACCCTCGGACAGGCCAGCACAGATACGCAGTATTTT.